These T cell receptor beta chains were read from a single sample in a study of blood T cells in healthy people across ages. TCRdb analysed the 5' RACE reads with MiXCR anew, one entry per CDR3 protein. The data hold about a million distinct CDR3 sequences, with just over 50% observed a single time. Sequencing was done on a sample of blood. The receptors shown here come from a woman aged 60 to 75 in good health. CDR3s include the opening cysteine and the closing phenylalanine or tryptophan. D genes are given only for firm matches. Clone size is stated in some rows and not others, as once, few, many or a class when expanded.

TRBV29-1	.	TRBJ2-5	TRBD2	TGCAGCGTCGACAGATCTAGCGGAGGGCGGGAGACCCAGTACTTC	CSVDRSSGGRETQYF
TRBV6-6	.	TRBJ2-5	.	TGTGCCAGCAGTACCGGGGGGACCCAGTACTTC	CASSTGGTQYF
TRBV5-1	few	TRBJ2-7	.	TGCGCCAGCAGCTTGGGCCCCCAAGATCTTGCCTACGAGCAGTACTTC	CASSLGPQDLAYEQYF
TRBV10-3	.	TRBJ2-7	TRBD1	TGTGCCATCAGTGATAGGGGACAGGGAGAGGAGCAGTACTTC	CAISDRGQGEEQYF
TRBV20-1	.	TRBJ2-7	.	TGCAGTGCTAGGGGTCTCAGGGTCCGGAGCACCTACGAGCAGTACTTC	CSARGLRVRSTYEQYF
TRBV2	.	TRBJ2-7	.	TGTGCCCGGGAACCCGTAAGCGAGCAGTACTTC	CAREPVSEQYF
TRBV7-2	.	TRBJ2-1	.	TGTGCCAGCAGCTTAAACTCAGGGCCTTACGATGAGCAGTTCTTC	CASSLNSGPYDEQFF
TRBV11-3	.	TRBJ2-2	TRBD2	TGTGCCAGCGGGATCGGGAGGGCCTCTAAAACCGGGGAGCTGTTTTTT	CASGIGRASKTGELFF
TRBV28	.	TRBJ1-5	.	TGTGCCAGCAGTTTGTTTCCTCAGCCCCAGCATTTT	CASSLFPQPQHF
TRBV18	.	TRBJ2-3	.	TGTGCCAGCTCAACGGACTTTCGAGCGCAGTATTTT	CASSTDFRAQYF
TRBV27	few	TRBJ2-7	TRBD1	TGTGCCAGCCGTCCGGGACAGACCTACGAGCAGTACTTC	CASRPGQTYEQYF
TRBV3-1	.	TRBJ2-6	.	TGTGCCAGCAGCGCACACGTAATAGCTGGGGCCAACGTCCTGACTTTC	CASSAHVIAGANVLTF
TRBV30	few	TRBJ1-1	.	TGTGCCTGGAGGGATGACAGTACGGCTGAAGCTTTCTTT	CAWRDDSTAEAFF
TRBV28	.	TRBJ2-6	.	TGTGCCGGCACTCTGTCATCTGGGGCCAACGTCCTGACTTTC	CAGTLSSGANVLTF
TRBV6-1	few	TRBJ2-5	TRBD2	TGTGCCAGCAGTGAAGCGGGGGGGTTTGAGACCCAGTACTTC	CASSEAGGFETQYF
TRBV4-1	.	TRBJ2-1	TRBD2	TGCGCCAGCAGCCCTCGGGGAAGCGGGGGGTCCTACAATGAGCAGTTCTTC	CASSPRGSGGSYNEQFF
TRBV7-3	.	TRBJ2-3	.	TGTGCCAGCAGCCGCAGGATCACAGATACGCAGTATTTT	CASSRRITDTQYF
TRBV27	.	TRBJ2-7	TRBD2	TGTGCCAGCAGTCCGGGACTAGCGGGAGTAGACGAGCAGTACTTC	CASSPGLAGVDEQYF
TRBV29-1	.	TRBJ2-5	TRBD2	TGCAGCGTTGATGGGACTATCGGCGATGAGCAGTACTTC	CSVDGTIGDEQYF
TRBV29-1	.	TRBJ2-3	.	TGCAGCGTTGTGCCGGTCAGCACAGATACGCGGTATTTT	CSVVPVSTDTRYF
TRBV10-3	many	TRBJ2-5	.	TGTGCCATCAGTGAACTCCAAGAGACCCAGTACTTC	CAISELQETQYF
TRBV20-1	.	TRBJ1-2	.	TGCAGTGCTAGCACAGGGAACTATGGCTACACCTTC	CSASTGNYGYTF
TRBV3-1	few	TRBJ2-6	.	TGTGCCAGCAGCCAAGATTGGGGTCGCGTCCGCTCTGGGGCCAACGTCCTGACTTTC	CASSQDWGRVRSGANVLTF
TRBV28	.	TRBJ2-1	TRBD1	TGTGCCAGCGCCCAGGACAGGGGCTACAATGAGCAGTTCTTC	CASAQDRGYNEQFF
TRBV13	.	TRBJ2-1	.	TGTGCCAGCAGCTTGGGGGGCAACGCCTACAATGAGCAGTTCTTC	CASSLGGNAYNEQFF
TRBV5-6	few	TRBJ2-5	.	TGTGCCAGCAGCATGGACACCCAAGAGACCCAGTACTTC	CASSMDTQETQYF
TRBV15	.	TRBJ1-6	.	TGTGCCACCAGCAGAGATTGGGGGTTTAGGGACTCGAATTCACCCCTCCACTTT	CATSRDWGFRDSNSPLHF
TRBV28	.	TRBJ2-7	.	TGTGCCAGCAGACCAGGGGGGTCTACCTACGAGCAGTACTTC	CASRPGGSTYEQYF